This is a list of T cell receptor beta chains from one sample in a study of shared clonotypes between healthy human individuals. Measured with immunoSEQ multiplex PCR; TCRdb has only the in-frame clones, and not every one. This table has more than 2 million clones, 90% to 97% appearing once. The sample comprised naive CD4+ T cells sorted from blood. These receptors were taken from a man younger than 35 in good health. The CDR3 runs from the conserved cysteine through the conserved F or W. A D gene is named only where the DNA matches it firmly. Clone size is not always given. Where it is, it says once, few, many or a class for expanded clones.

d_gene: NA; abundance: NA; j_gene: TRBJ2-3; v_gene: TRBV10-2; CDR3nt: TGCGCCAGCAGTGAGTCTATTCCGACAGATACGCAGTATTTT; CDR3aa: CASSESIPTDTQYF
d_gene: NA; abundance: NA; j_gene: TRBJ1-1; v_gene: TRBV29-1; CDR3nt: TGCAGCGACGGATCCTTAGGCGGAGCTTTCTTT; CDR3aa: CSDGSLGGAFF
d_gene: TRBD1; abundance: NA; j_gene: TRBJ2-7; v_gene: TRBV6-1; CDR3nt: TGTGCCAGCAGTAAGACCGGGACAGTCTCCTACGAGCAGTACTTC; CDR3aa: CASSKTGTVSYEQYF
d_gene: NA; abundance: NA; j_gene: TRBJ1-5; v_gene: TRBV30; CDR3nt: TGTGCCTGGGGAAATGGGGTCGATCAGCCCCAGCATTTT; CDR3aa: CAWGNGVDQPQHF
d_gene: TRBD1; abundance: NA; j_gene: TRBJ2-7; v_gene: TRBV27; CDR3nt: TGTGCCAGCAGCCCGAGGGGGCTCGTGGGGGAGCAGTACTTC; CDR3aa: CASSPRGLVGEQYF
d_gene: TRBD1; abundance: NA; j_gene: TRBJ1-2; v_gene: TRBV28; CDR3nt: TGTGCCAGCTCCAGCGGGACAGGGGCGGGTGGCTACACCTTC; CDR3aa: CASSSGTGAGGYTF
d_gene: TRBD2; abundance: NA; j_gene: TRBJ2-5; v_gene: TRBV10-3; CDR3nt: TGTGCCATCAGGGGGACTAGCGGGAAGAGAGAGACCCAGTACTTC; CDR3aa: CAIRGTSGKRETQYF
d_gene: NA; abundance: NA; j_gene: TRBJ2-2; v_gene: TRBV29-1; CDR3nt: TGCAGCCCAAGCACCGGGGAGCTGTTTTTT; CDR3aa: CSPSTGELFF
d_gene: NA; abundance: NA; j_gene: TRBJ2-5; v_gene: TRBV7-9; CDR3nt: TGTGCCAGCAGCTTTCGGGGGTCACAAGAGACCCAGTACTTC; CDR3aa: CASSFRGSQETQYF
d_gene: NA; abundance: NA; j_gene: TRBJ2-5; v_gene: TRBV27; CDR3nt: TGTGCCAGCAGTTCCATAGGGTTCGGAGAGACCCAGTACTTC; CDR3aa: CASSSIGFGETQYF
d_gene: NA; abundance: NA; j_gene: TRBJ1-2; v_gene: TRBV7-2; CDR3nt: TGTGCCAGCAGCCTCCACTCTGGTGGCTACACCTTC; CDR3aa: CASSLHSGGYTF
d_gene: NA; abundance: few; j_gene: TRBJ1-2; v_gene: TRBV9; CDR3nt: TGTGCCAGCAGCCCACAGGGTAACTATGGCTACACCTTC; CDR3aa: CASSPQGNYGYTF
d_gene: TRBD1; abundance: NA; j_gene: TRBJ1-2; v_gene: TRBV27; CDR3nt: TGTGCCAGCAGTCCCAGCCCGACAGGGCGGTATGGCTACACCTTC; CDR3aa: CASSPSPTGRYGYTF
d_gene: TRBD2; abundance: NA; j_gene: TRBJ2-3; v_gene: TRBV5-1; CDR3nt: TGCGCCAGCAGCTCCGGGACTAGCGTACGTGGAGATACGCAGTATTTT; CDR3aa: CASSSGTSVRGDTQYF
d_gene: NA; abundance: NA; j_gene: TRBJ1-4; v_gene: TRBV27; CDR3nt: TGTGCCAGCAGTAAAAACAGGGTTGGCACTAATGAAAAACTGTTTTTT; CDR3aa: CASSKNRVGTNEKLFF
d_gene: NA; abundance: NA; j_gene: TRBJ2-7; v_gene: TRBV7-6; CDR3nt: TGTGCCAGCAGCTTAAGCCGTCAGGGGTCCTACGAGCAGTACTTC; CDR3aa: CASSLSRQGSYEQYF
d_gene: TRBD2; abundance: NA; j_gene: TRBJ2-7; v_gene: TRBV5-4; CDR3nt: TGTGCCAGCAGCGCCGGGACTAGCGGGTACGAGCAGTACTTC; CDR3aa: CASSAGTSGYEQYF
d_gene: NA; abundance: NA; j_gene: TRBJ1-1; v_gene: TRBV5-1; CDR3nt: TGCGCCAGCAGCTTGCCTCAGGTGAACACTGAAGCTTTCTTT; CDR3aa: CASSLPQVNTEAFF
d_gene: NA; abundance: NA; j_gene: TRBJ1-1; v_gene: TRBV29-1; CDR3nt: TGCAGCGTTAAGGGGCGCCTAGGGAACACTGAAGCTTTCTTT; CDR3aa: CSVKGRLGNTEAFF
d_gene: NA; abundance: NA; j_gene: TRBJ2-3; v_gene: TRBV5-1; CDR3nt: TGCGCCAGCAGCCTACGGACTGAAGCAGATACGCAGTATTTT; CDR3aa: CASSLRTEADTQYF
d_gene: NA; abundance: NA; j_gene: TRBJ2-3; v_gene: TRBV21-1; CDR3nt: TGTGCCAGCACCAAACCGGACACTAGCACAGATACGCAGTATTTT; CDR3aa: CASTKPDTSTDTQYF